This T cell receptor beta chain emerged from a study of T cells in Graves' hyperthyroidism and ophthalmopathy. Researchers took RNA transcripts and amplified the TCR beta CDR3 regions from them. HTBI primers were employed in a first-round RT-PCR of the TCR CDR3. Each CDR3 protein gets one entry after TCRdb re-called the multiplex PCR reads with MiXCR. The profile shows approximately 270,000 distinct CDR3 sequences, just over 14% of them singletons. This CDR3 has 19 amino acids. The V and J ends lost 4 bases and 3 bases, in that order; junction bases with no gene match: 11. The germline V gene encodes CDR1 MDHEN and CDR2 SYDVKM. Study-wide findings and caveats: Clonotypes that were expanded in thyroid above 0.001 mostly appeared in blood too.

Many counts were recorded for this clonotype. Its cognate antigen is unknown. The sequencing input was blood. The genes are TRBV28 and TRBJ1-6; 11 bases are shared with TRBD1. The sequence was obtained from a woman between 35 and 50 years old with Graves' hyperthyroidism that later progressed to Graves' ophthalmopathy. The CDR3 nucleotides read TGTGCCAGCAGTTCCCCGTGGGACAGGGGGAGATTCTATAATTCACCCCTCCACTTT. This gives the protein CASSSPWDRGRFYNSPLHF. The full variable domain, completed using reference TRBV28 and TRBJ1-6, is DVKVTQSSRYLVKRTGEKVFLECVQDMDHENMFWYRQDPGLGLRLIYFSYDVKMKEKGDIPEGYSVSREKKERFSLILESASTNQTSMYLCASSSPWDRGRFYNSPLHFGNGTRLTVT.